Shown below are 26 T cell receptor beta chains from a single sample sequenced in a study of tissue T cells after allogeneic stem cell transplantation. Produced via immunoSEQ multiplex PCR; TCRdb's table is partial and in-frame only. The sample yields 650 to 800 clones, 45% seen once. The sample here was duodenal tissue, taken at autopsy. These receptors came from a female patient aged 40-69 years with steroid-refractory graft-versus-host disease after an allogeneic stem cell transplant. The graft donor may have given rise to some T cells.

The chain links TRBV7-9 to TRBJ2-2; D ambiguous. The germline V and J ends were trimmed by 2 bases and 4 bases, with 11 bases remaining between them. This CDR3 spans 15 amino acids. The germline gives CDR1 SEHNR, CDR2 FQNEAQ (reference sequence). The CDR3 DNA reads TGTGCCAGCAGCTTAACCAGCCTATCCACCGGGGAGCTGTTTTTT. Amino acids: CASSLTSLSTGELFF.

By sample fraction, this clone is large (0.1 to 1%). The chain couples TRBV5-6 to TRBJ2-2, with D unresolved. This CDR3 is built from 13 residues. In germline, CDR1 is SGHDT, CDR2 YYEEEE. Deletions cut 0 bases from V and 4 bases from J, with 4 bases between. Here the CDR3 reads CASSLAATGELFF. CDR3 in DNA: TGTGCCAGCAGCTTGGCAGCCACCGGGGAGCTGTTTTTT.

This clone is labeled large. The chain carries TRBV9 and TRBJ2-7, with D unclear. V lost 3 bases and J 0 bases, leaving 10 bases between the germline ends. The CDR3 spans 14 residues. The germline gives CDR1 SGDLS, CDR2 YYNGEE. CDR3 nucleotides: TGTGCCAGCAGCGCCGGCGGAAGCTCCTACGAGCAGTACTTC. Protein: CASSAGGSSYEQYF.

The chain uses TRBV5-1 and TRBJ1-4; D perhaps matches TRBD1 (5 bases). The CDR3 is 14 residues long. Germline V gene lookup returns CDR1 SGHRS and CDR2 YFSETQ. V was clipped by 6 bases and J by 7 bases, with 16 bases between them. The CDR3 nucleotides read TGCGCCAGCACCCGGGACTTGGGGGGTGAAAAACTGTTTTTT. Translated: CASTRDLGGEKLFF.

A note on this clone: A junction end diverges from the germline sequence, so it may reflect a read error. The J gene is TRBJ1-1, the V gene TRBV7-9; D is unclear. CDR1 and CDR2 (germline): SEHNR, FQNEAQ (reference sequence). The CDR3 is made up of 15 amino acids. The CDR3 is CASSLAVGLNTEAFF. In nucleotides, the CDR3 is TGTGCCAGCAGCTTAGCGGTGGGCCTGAACACCGAAGCTTTCTTT. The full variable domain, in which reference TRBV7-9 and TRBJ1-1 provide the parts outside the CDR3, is DTGVSQNPRHKITKRGQNVTFRCDPISEHNRLYWYRQTLGQGPEFLTYFQNEAQLEKSRLLSDRFSAERPKGSFSTLEIQRTEQGDSAMYLCASSLAVGLNTEAFFGQGTRLTVV.

As DNA, the CDR3 is TGTGCCACCCTCAGGGGACAGCCTCGGACAGATACGCAGTATTTT. This codes for CATLRGQPRTDTQYF. The chain joins TRBV2 to TRBJ2-3, with 7 bases lining up with TRBD1. This CDR3 contains 15 residues. Trimming at V came to 10 bases and at J to 3 bases, leaving 13 bases not matched to a gene. The germline CDR1 and CDR2 sequences are SNHLY and FYNNEI.

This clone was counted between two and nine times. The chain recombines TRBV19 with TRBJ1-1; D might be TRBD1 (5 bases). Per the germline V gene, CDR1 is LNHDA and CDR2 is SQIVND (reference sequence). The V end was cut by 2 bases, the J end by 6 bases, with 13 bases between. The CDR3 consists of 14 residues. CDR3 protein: CASSISGVKAEAFF. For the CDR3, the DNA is TGTGCCAGTAGTATATCGGGGGTGAAGGCTGAAGCTTTCTTT.

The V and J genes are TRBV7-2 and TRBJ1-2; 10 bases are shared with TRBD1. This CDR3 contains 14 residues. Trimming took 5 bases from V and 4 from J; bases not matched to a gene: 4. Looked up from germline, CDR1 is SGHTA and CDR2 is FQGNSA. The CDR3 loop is CASSKGQGPYGYTF. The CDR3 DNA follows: TGTGCCAGCAGCAAGGGACAGGGGCCCTATGGCTACACCTTC.

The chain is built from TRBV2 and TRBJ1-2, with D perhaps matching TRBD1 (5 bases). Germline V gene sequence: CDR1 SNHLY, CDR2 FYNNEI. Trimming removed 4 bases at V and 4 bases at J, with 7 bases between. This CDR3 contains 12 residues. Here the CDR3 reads CASSGQGYGYTF. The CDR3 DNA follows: TGTGCCAGCAGTGGGCAGGGCTATGGCTACACCTTC.

The CDR3 loop reads CASRGWGHLSGNTIYF. CDR3 in DNA: TGTGCCAGCAGGGGATGGGGACATCTCTCTGGAAACACCATATATTTT. This chain uses TRBV25-1 with TRBJ1-3, with D perhaps TRBD1 (6 bases). Trimming removed 6 bases at V and 0 bases at J, with 15 bases between. CDR1 and CDR2 (germline): MGHDK, SYGVNS. This CDR3 region has 16 residues.

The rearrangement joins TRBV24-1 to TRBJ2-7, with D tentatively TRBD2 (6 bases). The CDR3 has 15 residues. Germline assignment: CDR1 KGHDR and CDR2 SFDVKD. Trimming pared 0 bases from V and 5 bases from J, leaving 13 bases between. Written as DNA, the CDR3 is TGTGCCACCAGTGATTTGATCCGGGAGCCCCACGAGCAGTACTTC. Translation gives CATSDLIREPHEQYF.

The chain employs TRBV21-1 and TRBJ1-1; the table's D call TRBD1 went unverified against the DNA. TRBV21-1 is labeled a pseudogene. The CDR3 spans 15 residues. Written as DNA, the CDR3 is TGTGCCAGCAGCAAAAGGCAGGGGCAGAACACTGAAGCTTTCTTT. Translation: CASSKRQGQNTEAFF.

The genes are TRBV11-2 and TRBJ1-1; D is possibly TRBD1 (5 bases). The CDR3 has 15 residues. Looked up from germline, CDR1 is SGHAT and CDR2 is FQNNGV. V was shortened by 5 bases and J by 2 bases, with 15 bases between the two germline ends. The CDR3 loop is CASSPSGTLNTEAFF. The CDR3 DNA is TGTGCCAGCAGCCCGAGTGGGACTTTAAACACTGAAGCTTTCTTT. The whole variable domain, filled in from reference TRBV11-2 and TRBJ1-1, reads EAGVAQSPRYKIIEKRQSVAFWCNPISGHATLYWYQQILGQGPKLLIQFQNNGVVDDSQLPKDRFSAERLKGVDSTLKIQPAKLEDSAVYLCASSPSGTLNTEAFFGQGTRLTVV.

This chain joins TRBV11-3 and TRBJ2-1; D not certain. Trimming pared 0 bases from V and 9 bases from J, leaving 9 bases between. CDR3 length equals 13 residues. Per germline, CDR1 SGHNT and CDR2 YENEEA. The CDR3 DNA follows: TGTGCCAGCAGCTTAGATTGGGAAGGTGAGCAGTTCTTC. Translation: CASSLDWEGEQFF.

The CDR3 loop is CASAPTRDRAVYGYTF. The CDR3 nucleotides read TGCGCCAGCGCTCCAACCCGGGACAGGGCCGTCTATGGCTACACCTTC. V usage is TRBV5-1 and J usage is TRBJ1-2; 9 bases line up with TRBD1. The CDR3 spans 16 residues. Germline lookup yields CDR1 SGHRS and CDR2 YFSETQ. V was pared by 7 bases and J by 4 bases, with 14 bases of the junction left unmatched. The complete variable domain, with remaining parts taken from reference TRBV5-1 and TRBJ1-2, reads KAGVTQTPRYLIKTRGQQVTLSCSPISGHRSVSWYQQTPGQGLQFLFEYFSETQRNKGNFPGRFSGRQFSNSRSEMNVSTLELGDSALYLCASAPTRDRAVYGYTFGSGTRLTVV.

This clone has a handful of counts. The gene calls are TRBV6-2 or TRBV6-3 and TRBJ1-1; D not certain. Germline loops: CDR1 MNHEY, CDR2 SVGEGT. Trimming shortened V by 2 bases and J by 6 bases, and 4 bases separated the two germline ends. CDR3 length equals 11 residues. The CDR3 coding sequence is TGTGCCAGCAGTTACGGACCTGAAGCTTTCTTT. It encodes CASSYGPEAFF.

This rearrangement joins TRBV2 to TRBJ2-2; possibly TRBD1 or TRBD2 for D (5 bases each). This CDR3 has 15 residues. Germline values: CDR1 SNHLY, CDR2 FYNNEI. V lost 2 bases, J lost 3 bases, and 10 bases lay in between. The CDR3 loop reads CASSESGPYTGELFF. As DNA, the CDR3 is TGTGCCAGCAGTGAATCGGGACCCTACACCGGGGAGCTGTTTTTT.

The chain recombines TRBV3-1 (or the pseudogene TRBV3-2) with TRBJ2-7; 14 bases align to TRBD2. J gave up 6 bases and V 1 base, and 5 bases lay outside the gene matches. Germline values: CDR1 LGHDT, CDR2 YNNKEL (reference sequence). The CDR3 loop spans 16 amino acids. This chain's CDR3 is CASSQGGLAGVFEQYF. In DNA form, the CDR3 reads TGTGCCAGCAGCCAAGGGGGACTAGCGGGAGTTTTCGAGCAGTACTTC.

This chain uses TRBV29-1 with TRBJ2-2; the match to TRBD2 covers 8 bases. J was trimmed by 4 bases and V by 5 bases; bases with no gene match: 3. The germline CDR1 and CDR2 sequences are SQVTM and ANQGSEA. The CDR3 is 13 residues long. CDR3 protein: CSVSGTSTGELFF. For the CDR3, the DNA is TGCAGCGTTTCCGGGACTAGCACCGGGGAGCTGTTTTTT.

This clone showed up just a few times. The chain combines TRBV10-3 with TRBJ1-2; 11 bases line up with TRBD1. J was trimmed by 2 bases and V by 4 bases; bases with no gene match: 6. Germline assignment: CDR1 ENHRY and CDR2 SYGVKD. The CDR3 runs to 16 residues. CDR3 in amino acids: CAISALRDRGNYGYTF. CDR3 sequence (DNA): TGTGCCATCAGTGCGCTTAGGGACAGGGGGAACTATGGCTACACCTTC.

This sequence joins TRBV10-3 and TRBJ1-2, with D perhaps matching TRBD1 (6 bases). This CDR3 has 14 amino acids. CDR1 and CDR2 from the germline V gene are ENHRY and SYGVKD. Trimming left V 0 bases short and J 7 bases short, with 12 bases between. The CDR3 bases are TGTGCCATCAGTGAGTCGAGGGGGGGGACTGGCTACACCTTC. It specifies CAISESRGGTGYTF.

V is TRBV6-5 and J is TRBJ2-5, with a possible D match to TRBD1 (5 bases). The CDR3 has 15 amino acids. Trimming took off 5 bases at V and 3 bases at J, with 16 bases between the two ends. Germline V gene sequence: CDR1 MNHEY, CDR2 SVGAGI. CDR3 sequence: CASSILWGGKETQYF. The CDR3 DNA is TGTGCCAGCAGTATCTTGTGGGGCGGAAAAGAGACCCAGTACTTC.

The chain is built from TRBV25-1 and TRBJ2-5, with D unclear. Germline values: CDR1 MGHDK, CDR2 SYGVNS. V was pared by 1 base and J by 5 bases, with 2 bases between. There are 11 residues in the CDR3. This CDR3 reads CASSEWETQYF. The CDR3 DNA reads TGTGCCAGCAGTGAATGGGAGACCCAGTACTTC. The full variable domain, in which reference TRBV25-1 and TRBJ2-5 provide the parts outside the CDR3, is EADIYQTPRYLVIGTGKKITLECSQTMGHDKMYWYQQDPGMELHLIHYSYGVNSTEKGDLSSESTVSRIRTEHFPLTLESARPSHTSQYLCASSEWETQYFGPGTRLLVL.

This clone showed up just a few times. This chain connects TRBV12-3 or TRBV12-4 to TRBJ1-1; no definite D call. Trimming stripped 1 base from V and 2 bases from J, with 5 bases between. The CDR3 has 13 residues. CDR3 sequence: CASSLGGNTEAFF. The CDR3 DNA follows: TGTGCCAGCAGTTTAGGAGGTAACACTGAAGCTTTCTTT.

The CDR3 loop is CASRWGGNTEAFF. In DNA form, the CDR3 reads TGTGCCAGCAGATGGGGAGGGAACACTGAAGCTTTCTTT. The V call is TRBV6-5, the J call TRBJ1-1, with D uncertain. The CDR3 has 13 amino acids. Trimming removed 6 bases at V and 1 base at J, with 9 bases between. Germline V CDR1 and CDR2: MNHEY, SVGAGI.

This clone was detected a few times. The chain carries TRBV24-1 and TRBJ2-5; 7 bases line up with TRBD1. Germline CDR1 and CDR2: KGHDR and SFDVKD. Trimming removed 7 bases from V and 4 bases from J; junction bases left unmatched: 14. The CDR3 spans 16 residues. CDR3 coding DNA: TGTGCCACCAGCGAGCGAAACAGGGGAATGGCAGAGACCCAGTACTTC. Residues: CATSERNRGMAETQYF.